This paragraph reports one T cell receptor (beta chain). The antigen remains undetermined. The germline CDR1 and CDR2 sequences are SQVTM and ANQGSEA. The CDR3 length is 14 residues. Trimming cost V 3 bases and J 6 bases, with 18 bases left between them. The sample originates from a study of T cells in Graves' hyperthyroidism and ophthalmopathy. Study context: Peripheral blood was drawn at first diagnosis, prior to all treatment.

Template material for amplifying TCR beta CDR3 regions consisted of RNA transcripts. Carried out on the TCR CDR3, a first-round RT-PCR used the HTBI primer set. TCRdb re-called the multiplex PCR reads through MiXCR, storing one row per CDR3 protein. There are about 260,000 distinct CDR3 sequences in the sample; roughly 20% occur only once, and approximately 60% lies in the top ten. Study results and limitations: From stable hyperthyroidism, ophthalmopathy was set apart by a 13 V-J model. In blood, most of the thyroid clonotypes expanded above 0.001 were also present.

The PBMCs studied were ones that came from 10 ml fresh peripheral blood. J is TRBJ2-7 and V is TRBV29-1, with a possible D match to TRBD2 (5 bases). Sequencing was performed on blood. The sequence derives from a young man with Graves' ophthalmopathy. CDR3 nucleotide sequence: TGCAGCGTTGAGACCTCAAGGGTTCGGGGCGAGCAGTACTTC. This translates into CSVETSRVRGEQYF.